A selection of T cell receptor beta chains follows, all from one sample in a study of OX40 agonist ivuxolimab in advanced cancers. Measured with immunoSEQ multiplex PCR; TCRdb has only the in-frame clones, and not every one. The table lists approximately 60,000 clones, 84% of them singletons. The source material was CD4+ or CD8+ T cells sorted from blood, sampled in a trial of the OX40 agonist ivuxolimab. The receptors were sampled from an adult with an advanced solid tumor such as melanoma, head and neck, liver or kidney cancer. Each CDR3 is given with its conserved first and last residue. The D gene is left open where the match is weak. Where a row states a size, it is once, few, many or the class of an expanded clone; other rows omit it.

NA NA TRBJ1-1 TRBV7-8 TGTGCCAGCAGCCAATCGACAGTGAACACTGAAGCTTTCTTT CASSQSTVNTEAFF
TRBD1 NA TRBJ2-5 TRBV2 TGTGCCTCAAAAGGAGGGACAGGGAGAGAGACCCAGTACTTC CASKGGTGRETQYF
NA once TRBJ2-4 TRBV9 TGTGCCAGCAGCCCCCGGGACTTAGCCAAAAACATTCAGTACTTC CASSPRDLAKNIQYF
NA NA TRBJ1-5 TRBV29-1 TGCAGCGTTGCTGATAGCAATCAGCCCCAGCATTTT CSVADSNQPQHF
NA once TRBJ2-5 TRBV4-1 TGCGCCAGCAGCCAAGATTTAGGATACTTGGCAGGCCGAGAGACCCAGTACTTC CASSQDLGYLAGRETQYF
NA NA TRBJ2-7 TRBV10-3 TGTGCCATCAGTAACAAACAGGGAACGGACGAGCAGTACTTC CAISNKQGTDEQYF
NA few TRBJ1-6 TRBV7-8 TGTGCCAGCAGCTTATTAAGCACAGGGAATTCACCCCTCCACTTT CASSLLSTGNSPLHF
TRBD2 once TRBJ2-2 TRBV29-1 TGCAGCGTTGAGGGGGGGAAGAACACCGGGGAGCTGTTTTTT CSVEGGKNTGELFF
NA NA TRBJ2-2 TRBV4-2 TGTGCCAGCAGCCAAGAGGACAGAAATGGCGGGGAGCTGTTTTTT CASSQEDRNGGELFF
TRBD1 few TRBJ1-2 TRBV7-9 TGTGCCAGCAGCTTCGGAAGGGCCAGGGGGTTTGGCTACACCTTC CASSFGRARGFGYTF
NA NA TRBJ2-3 TRBV5-1 TGCGCCAGCAGCTTTAGCGGCCCCACAGATACGCAGTATTTT CASSFSGPTDTQYF
NA NA TRBJ2-1 TRBV15 TGTGCCACCAGCACCCGGGGCGCCGGCTACAATGAGCAGTTCTTC CATSTRGAGYNEQFF
NA NA TRBJ1-4 TRBV4-3 TGCGCCAGCAGCCAAGTTCAGGAACCTTATGGAAAACTGTTTTTT CASSQVQEPYGKLFF
NA NA TRBJ2-2 TRBV7-9 TGTGCCAGCAGCCCCCCCGGCAGGGGGGACACCGGGGAGCTGTTTTTT CASSPPGRGDTGELFF
NA NA TRBJ1-5 TRBV6-5 TGTGCCAGCAGTACTGAGACCCACAATCAGCCCCAGCATTTT CASSTETHNQPQHF
NA NA TRBJ1-1 TRBV5-6 TGTGCCAGCAGCTTGTTTATCTTGAGGGCCAACACTGAAGCTTTCTTT CASSLFILRANTEAFF
NA NA TRBJ2-1 TRBV7-2 TGTGCCAGCAGCTTAGGTCCGGGTCCCTACAATGAGCAGTTCTTC CASSLGPGPYNEQFF
NA NA TRBJ2-6 TRBV7-3 TGTGCCAGCAGCTTTTCTCATCGGGGGTCTGGGGCCAACGTCCTGACTTTC CASSFSHRGSGANVLTF
NA NA TRBJ2-3 TRBV11-2 TGTGCCAGCAGCTTAGGGGGCGAGGCGGCGAGCGCAGATACGCAGTATTTT CASSLGGEAASADTQYF
NA once TRBJ2-7 TRBV28 TGTGCCAGCAGTCTCAAATACGAGCAGTACTTC CASSLKYEQYF
TRBD2 NA TRBJ2-5 TRBV11-3 TGTGCCAGCAGCTTAGGGGTAAAGCGGGGGGTTGAAGAGACCCAGTACTTC CASSLGVKRGVEETQYF
NA NA TRBJ1-6 TRBV9 TGTGCCAGCAGCGTTTCGGACGGAAATAATTCACCCCTCCACTTT CASSVSDGNNSPLHF
TRBD1 NA TRBJ2-2 TRBV19 TGTGCCAGTAGTTGGACAGGTCGGACCGGGGAGCTGTTTTTT CASSWTGRTGELFF
NA once TRBJ2-5 TRBV7-2 TGTGCCAGCAGCTTAATCCAGCGTGGGACCCAGTACTTC CASSLIQRGTQYF
NA once TRBJ1-4 TRBV15 TGTGCCACCAGCAAAGGGCAGGGCGCGATGGGTGAAAAACTGTTTTTT CATSKGQGAMGEKLFF
NA NA TRBJ2-6 TRBV5-1 TGCGCCAGCAGCTCCGACATAGCTGGGGCCAACGTCCTGACTTTC CASSSDIAGANVLTF
NA once TRBJ1-4 TRBV5-8 TGTGCCAGCAGCTTGTCCCCGGCGGCTAATGAAAAACTGTTTTTT CASSLSPAANEKLFF
NA NA TRBJ1-6 TRBV28 TGTGCCAGCAGAAACACATCCCCATATAATTCACCCCTCCACTTT CASRNTSPYNSPLHF
NA NA TRBJ1-2 TRBV25-1 TGTGCCAGCAGTGGACCCTATGGCTACACCTTC CASSGPYGYTF
NA once TRBJ2-7 TRBV18 TGTGCCAGCTCAGCGGCCCCTTCAAAGGGCGAGCAGTACTTC CASSAAPSKGEQYF
TRBD1 NA TRBJ2-7 TRBV18 TGTGCCAGCTCACCACCTACAGGGGGCCCCTTTTACGAGCAGTACTTC CASSPPTGGPFYEQYF
NA NA TRBJ2-7 TRBV5-6 TGTGCCAGCAGCTTGGAAAGGGGAACCTACGAGCAGTACTTC CASSLERGTYEQYF
TRBD2 NA TRBJ2-7 TRBV7-2 TGTGCCAGCAGCTTCCGAGCGGGAGGGATCACCTACGAGCAGTACTTC CASSFRAGGITYEQYF
NA NA TRBJ2-7 TRBV7-9 TGTGCCAGCAGCTTCCCGGATTCCTACGAGCAGTACTTC CASSFPDSYEQYF
NA NA TRBJ1-5 TRBV7-2 TGTGCCAGCAGCTCGGAGCCTTATAGCAATCAGCCCCAGCATTTT CASSSEPYSNQPQHF
NA few TRBJ1-4 TRBV5-1 TGCGCCAGCAGCTTGGATGCAGCAACTAATGAAAAACTGTTTTTT CASSLDAATNEKLFF
TRBD2 NA TRBJ2-1 TRBV19 TGTGCCAGTAAATCCGGGACTATGACCTACAATGAGCAGTTCTTC CASKSGTMTYNEQFF
NA once TRBJ1-5 TRBV6-5 TGTGCCAGCAGCCCGACAGCTATCAATCAGCCCCAGCATTTT CASSPTAINQPQHF
NA NA TRBJ2-4 TRBV9 TGTGCCAGCAGCGTAGACAGGGTAGGAAACATTCAGTACTTC CASSVDRVGNIQYF